Sequencing of this T cell receptor (beta chain) was carried out in a study of control samples from healthy donors and cancer patients. Trimming cost V 2 bases and J 4 bases; bases outside gene matches: 13. This CDR3 has 17 residues. Germline-derived CDR1 and CDR2 are LGHNA and YSLEER. Profiling relied on immunoSEQ multiplex PCR, and the TCRdb table lists in-frame clones only, not all of them. The sample lists roughly 450,000 clones; around 90% were seen once. Material for sequencing was PBMCs. The clonotype originates from a man aged 35-49 years with head and neck cancer. V and J are TRBV4-3 and TRBJ1-2; 7 bases agree with TRBD1. CDR3 bases: TGCGCCAGCAGCCAATCTTATCCAGGGGGGAACTTCTATGGCTACACCTTC. It codes for CASSQSYPGGNFYGYTF.